This T cell receptor beta chain was captured by sequencing in a study of prognosis after radiotherapy for stage I lung cancer. CDR1 is SGHVS and CDR2 is FNYEAQ in the germline V gene. CDR3 length: 12 residues. Trimming took 1 base from V and 7 from J, leaving 8 bases between them. This clonotype was found many times. The authors amplified TCR beta CDR3 from genomic DNA using two-round multiplex PCR. It was primers specific to each TRBV and TRBJ gene that first-round PCR used. TCRdb reprocessed the multiplex PCR reads with MiXCR, giving one entry per CDR3 protein. The sample includes 20,000 to 30,000 distinct CDR3 sequences, roughly 40% of them seen just once.

The specimen comprised PBMCs, sampled before or after stereotactic body radiation therapy (not recorded which). The receptor's source is a donor aged 50 or older with non-small cell lung cancer. J is TRBJ2-7 and V is TRBV7-6; D remains ambiguous. Here the CDR3 DNA reads TGTGCCAGCAGCTTAGGTGGTGGGGAGCAGTACTTC. This gives the protein CASSLGGGEQYF. Full variable domain (missing parts from reference TRBV7-6 and TRBJ2-7): GAGVSQSPRYKVTKRGQDVALRCDPISGHVSLYWYRQALGQGPEFLTYFNYEAQQDKSGLPNDRFSAERPEGSISTLTIQRTEQRDSAMYRCASSLGGGEQYFGPGTRLTVT.